One and the same sample provided the 20 T cell receptor beta chains below, sequenced in a study of control samples from healthy donors and cancer patients (dated by TCRdb to 2019 to 2021). Preparation of the library involved the immunoSEQ multiplex PCR assay. TCRdb provides this immuneACCESS table in a form limited to in-frame rearrangements. Some clones are lacking; in checked studies, under half of them reflect an unresolved V gene, and why the rest are absent is not known. The sample records under 150,000 clones, about 95% of which are singletons. The ten most abundant clones make up roughly 4% of the sample. The sequenced material came from blood. Source of these receptors: a man between 25 and 39 years old in good health.

This chain uses TRBV11-2 with TRBJ2-7, with unresolved D. This CDR3 comprises 13 residues. V shed 1 base and J shed 2 bases, with 6 bases lying between them. Germline V lookup: CDR1 SGHAT, CDR2 FQNNGV. CDR3 region: CASSLGGTYEQYF. In DNA form, the CDR3 reads TGTGCCAGCAGCTTAGGGGGAACCTACGAGCAGTACTTC.

This chain joins TRBV13 and TRBJ1-5; the D gene is possibly TRBD1 (5 bases). V was clipped by 0 bases and J by 2 bases, with 8 bases between them. Germline V CDR1 and CDR2: PRHDT, FYEKMQ (reference sequence). The CDR3 totals 15 residues. CDR3 amino acids: CASSLGGGGNQPQHF. In DNA form, the CDR3 reads TGTGCCAGCAGCTTAGGCGGGGGGGGCAATCAGCCCCAGCATTTT.

V usage is TRBV11-2 and J usage is TRBJ2-5, with TRBD1 as a possible D gene (5 bases). Germline CDR1 and CDR2: SGHAT and FQNNGV. Trimming took off 2 bases at V and 5 bases at J, with 12 bases between the two ends. The CDR3 totals 14 residues. CDR3 region: CASSLTQGGETQYF. In DNA form, the CDR3 reads TGTGCCAGCAGCTTAACTCAGGGTGGGGAGACCCAGTACTTC. Drawing the rest from reference TRBV11-2 and TRBJ2-5, the complete variable domain is EAGVAQSPRYKIIEKRQSVAFWCNPISGHATLYWYQQILGQGPKLLIQFQNNGVVDDSQLPKDRFSAERLKGVDSTLKIQPAKLEDSAVYLCASSLTQGGETQYFGPGTRLLVL.

The chain joins TRBV30 to TRBJ1-5, with a possible D match to TRBD1 (6 bases). Trimming took 0 bases from V and 6 from J, leaving 9 bases between them. Germline values: CDR1 GTSNPN, CDR2 SVGIG (reference sequence). This CDR3 spans 13 amino acids. DNA for the CDR3: TGTGCCTGGAGTGTCGGGGGGCTTCAGCCCCAGCATTTT. Its protein is CAWSVGGLQPQHF.

This chain connects TRBV19 to TRBJ2-1; D not resolved. V was shortened by 8 bases and J by 0 bases, with 11 bases between the two germline ends. The CDR3 extends over 14 amino acids. The germline V gene has CDR1 LNHDA and CDR2 SQIVND (reference sequence). The CDR3 nucleotides are TGTGCCAGTTCAGAAGTCCTCTCCTACAATGAGCAGTTCTTC. Translated, it gives CASSEVLSYNEQFF.

The chain couples TRBV2 to TRBJ1-6; the match to TRBD1 covers 8 bases. With 7 bases clipped from V and 9 bases from J, the junction kept 17 bases outside the gene matches. Per the germline V gene, CDR1 is SNHLY and CDR2 is FYNNEI. The CDR3 consists of 17 residues. Here the CDR3 DNA reads TGTGCCAGCACAGGTAGCCAGGGGGCGGGTAAGAGTTCACCCCTCCACTTT. Protein product: CASTGSQGAGKSSPLHF.

The CDR3 region is CASSPGQGPSYEQYF. The CDR3 DNA sequence: TGTGCCAGCAGTCCCGGACAGGGGCCCTCCTACGAGCAGTACTTC. The chain combines TRBV27 with TRBJ2-7; the match to TRBD1 covers 9 bases. The CDR3 loop spans 15 amino acids. Germline lookup yields CDR1 MNHEY and CDR2 SMNVEV (reference sequence). J gave up 0 bases and V 5 bases, and 5 bases lay outside the gene matches.

The gene calls are TRBV7-9 and TRBJ1-1; D call uncertain. The CDR3 has 15 amino acids. The V gene lost 3 bases and the J gene lost 0 bases, with 11 bases spanning the gap. The germline V gene encodes CDR1 SEHNR and CDR2 FQNEAQ (reference sequence). CDR3 residues: CASSLGRQLNTEAFF. The CDR3 DNA sequence: TGTGCCAGCAGCTTGGGTCGGCAGCTGAACACTGAAGCTTTCTTT.

The chain combines TRBV6-6 with TRBJ2-7; no reliable D call. The V and J ends lost 0 bases and 5 bases respectively, with 11 bases between them. The CDR3 length is 14 residues. Germline loops: CDR1 MNHNY, CDR2 SVGAGI (reference sequence). CDR3: CASSYSGQGNEQYF. CDR3 DNA: TGTGCCAGCAGTTACTCAGGGCAAGGCAACGAGCAGTACTTC.

V usage is TRBV5-1 and J usage is TRBJ2-1; D ambiguous. This CDR3 contains 18 residues. The germline V gene encodes CDR1 SGHRS and CDR2 YFSETQ. V was shortened by 0 bases and J by 0 bases, with 16 bases between the two germline ends. The DNA of the CDR3 is TGCGCCAGCAGCTTGGGGCGGCAATTACTAAGCTCCTACAATGAGCAGTTCTTC. Translation: CASSLGRQLLSSYNEQFF.

This chain connects TRBV5-6 to TRBJ2-2; 9 bases match TRBD1. Germline-derived CDR1 and CDR2 are SGHDT and YYEEEE. J gave up 6 bases and V 0 bases, and 6 bases lay outside the gene matches. CDR3 size: 16 residues. The DNA for the CDR3 is TGTGCCAGCAGCTTGGATTGGGGGACAGGGTCCGGGGAGCTGTTTTTT. Translation gives CASSLDWGTGSGELFF.

This chain links TRBV15 with TRBJ1-5; possibly TRBD1 for D (5 bases). The V gene lost 3 bases and the J gene lost 1 base, with 7 bases spanning the gap. CDR3 size: 14 residues. Germline V lookup: CDR1 LNHNV, CDR2 YYDKDF (reference sequence). The CDR3 protein is CATSREGSNQPQHF. CDR3 sequence (DNA): TGTGCCACCAGCAGGGAGGGGAGCAATCAGCCCCAGCATTTT.

A single count supports this clone. This chain links TRBV6-1 with TRBJ1-1; no reliable D call. This CDR3 is 13 amino acids long. Trimming pared 3 bases from V and 0 bases from J, leaving 5 bases between. Per germline, CDR1 MNHNS and CDR2 SASEGT. DNA for the CDR3: TGTGCCAGCAGTGACCTTCTGAACACTGAAGCTTTCTTT. As protein: CASSDLLNTEAFF.

The V gene is TRBV3-1 (or the pseudogene TRBV3-2), the J gene TRBJ1-2; D is ambiguous. The germline V gene has CDR1 LGHDT and CDR2 YNNKEL (reference sequence). The V gene lost 4 bases and the J gene lost 7 bases, with 22 bases spanning the gap. The CDR3 has 16 amino acids. The CDR3 loop is CASSRAENIPLGGYTF. For the CDR3, the DNA is TGTGCCAGCAGCCGCGCGGAGAACATTCCTCTCGGTGGCTACACCTTC.

V gene TRBV7-9 combines with J gene TRBJ1-6; D is unresolved. The CDR3 has 13 amino acids. Per the germline V gene, CDR1 is SEHNR and CDR2 is FQNEAQ (reference sequence). The V gene lost 1 base and the J gene lost 10 bases, with 8 bases spanning the gap. CDR3 loop: CASSLGGFSPLHF. The CDR3 DNA sequence: TGTGCCAGCAGCTTAGGAGGGTTCTCACCCCTCCACTTT.

The V and J genes are TRBV11-3 and TRBJ2-1; 14 bases map to TRBD2. Germline V gives CDR1 SGHNT, CDR2 YENEEA. Germline trimming cut 0 bases from V and 0 bases from J; bases unmatched to any gene: 10. The CDR3 loop spans 21 amino acids. The CDR3 reads CASSLDRRTSGGTGSYNEQFF. The CDR3 DNA sequence: TGTGCCAGCAGCTTAGACAGAAGGACTAGCGGGGGGACGGGCTCCTACAATGAGCAGTTCTTC. The entire variable domain, with the rest obtained from reference TRBV11-3 and TRBJ2-1, is as follows: EAGVVQSPRYKIIEKKQPVAFWCNPISGHNTLYWYLQNLGQGPELLIRYENEEAVDDSQLPKDRFSAERLKGVDSTLKIQPAELGDSAVYLCASSLDRRTSGGTGSYNEQFFGPGTRLTVL.

The genes are TRBV28 and TRBJ1-1, with D unresolved. Trimming stripped 5 bases from V and 5 bases from J, with 21 bases between. CDR1 is MDHEN and CDR2 is SYDVKM in the germline V gene. This CDR3 has 16 residues. The CDR3 DNA is TGTGCCAGCAGTCCTTCGACCCGAGGGAGGAGGACTGAAGCTTTCTTT. Protein sequence: CASSPSTRGRRTEAFF.

The chain has TRBV7-9 and TRBJ1-1, with D unclear. CDR1 and CDR2 from the germline V gene are SEHNR and FQNEAQ (reference sequence). CDR3 length: 10 residues. Trimming stripped 10 bases from V and 4 bases from J, with 7 bases between. The chain's CDR3 is CAIHSTEAFF. For the CDR3, the DNA is TGTGCCATCCACAGCACTGAAGCTTTCTTT.

The DNA of the CDR3 is TGTGCCAGTAGTATTGCCAGCACAGATACGCAGTATTTT. This codes for CASSIASTDTQYF. The chain uses TRBV19 and TRBJ2-3, with D unclear. The CDR3 has 13 residues. CDR1 LNHDA and CDR2 SQIVND come from the germline V gene (reference sequence). V was clipped by 3 bases and J by 0 bases, with 4 bases between them.

This chain links TRBV28 with TRBJ2-7; D remains unclear. Germline lookup yields CDR1 MDHEN and CDR2 SYDVKM. V lost 1 base, J lost 3 bases, and 13 bases lay in between. The CDR3 length is 15 residues. CDR3 amino acids: CASSLSRLSNYEQYF. DNA for the CDR3: TGTGCCAGCAGTTTATCTCGATTAAGTAACTACGAGCAGTACTTC.